These 14 T cell receptor beta chains share one sample of origin, sequenced in a study of blood T cells in healthy people across ages. Alongside a J-beta primer mix, a sample-barcoded 5' primer served in a second PCR lasting roughly 7 to 11 cycles. TCRdb redid the calling of the 5' RACE reads with MiXCR, one entry per CDR3 protein. The table records roughly 860,000 distinct CDR3 sequences, around 68% of them present only once. Sequences were obtained from blood. These receptors all stem from a man between 25 and 39 years old in good health.

The CDR3 coding sequence is TGTGCCAGCAGCCAAGGGACAGGGGCGGACTATGGCTACACCTTC. Translated, it gives CASSQGTGADYGYTF. The V and J genes are TRBV3-1 and TRBJ1-2; the match to TRBD1 covers 9 bases. The CDR3 sequence is 15 residues long. V lost 1 base and J lost 3; bases outside the gene matches: 3. Germline CDR1 LGHDT, CDR2 YNNKEL (reference sequence).

The table lists this clonotype with a few counts. The chain joins TRBV2 to TRBJ2-4; unclear D gene. The better agreement between TRBJ2-7 and the DNA end casts doubt on the J call. The CDR3 spans 14 residues. The V gene's germline CDR1 is SNHLY and CDR2 FYNNEI. The chain's CDR3 is CASSWTLLLNEQYF. CDR3 DNA: TGTGCCAGCAGTTGGACCTTACTTTTAAACGAGCAGTACTTC.

This clonotype was counted a few times. The chain joins TRBV27 to TRBJ2-7; 8 nucleotides match TRBD1. The CDR3 runs to 15 residues. Trimming cost V 6 bases and J 4 bases; bases outside gene matches: 11. Germline CDR1 reads MNHEY; CDR2 reads SMNVEV (reference sequence). CDR3 sequence (DNA): TGTGCCAGCAGATCAACCGACAGGGGAATTTACGAGCAGTACTTC. This encodes CASRSTDRGIYEQYF.

This clonotype was seen only a few times. The chain employs TRBV25-1 and TRBJ1-4; D may be TRBD1 (6 bases). The CDR3 has 19 amino acids. CDR1 is MGHDK, CDR2 SYGVNS, per germline. Trimming removed 0 bases from V and 7 bases from J, with 24 bases in between. The CDR3 spells CASSEYASWGQRNGEKLFF. CDR3 sequence (DNA): TGTGCCAGCAGTGAATATGCCTCCTGGGGGCAAAGGAACGGTGAAAAACTGTTTTTT.

Note on this clonotype: One end of the junction does not line up with germline, which may come from a read error. The chain links TRBV27 to TRBJ1-2; a possible D gene is TRBD1 (5 bases). Germline V CDR1 and CDR2: MNHEY, SMNVEV (reference sequence). This CDR3 contains 15 residues. CDR3 nucleotide sequence: TGTGCCAGCAGTCTATCAGGGTGGACTAACTATGGCTACACCTTC. As protein: CASSLSGWTNYGYTF.

The V and J genes are TRBV19 and TRBJ2-3; 12 nucleotides line up with TRBD2. The CDR3 has 15 amino acids. The germline V gene encodes CDR1 LNHDA and CDR2 SQIVND (reference sequence). Unmatched junction bases numbered 7, after V lost 6 bases and J lost 6 bases. Written as DNA, the CDR3 is TGTGCCAGTAGCCCACTAGCGGGGGGCGCGGATACGCAGTATTTT. The encoded protein is CASSPLAGGADTQYF.

This clonotype was seen only a few times. The chain links TRBV5-1 to TRBJ2-3; 9 nucleotides align to TRBD2. From germline, CDR1 is SGHRS and CDR2 YFSETQ. V lost 7 bases and J lost 3; bases outside the gene matches: 12. The CDR3 runs to 16 residues. CDR3 DNA sequence: TGCGCCAGCTCCTCCCTCAGCGGGGGGTCGACAGATACGCAGTATTTT. Translating gives CASSSLSGGSTDTQYF.

The chain is built from TRBV20-1 and TRBJ2-7, with 8 nucleotides matching TRBD2. The V gene end was trimmed by 4 bases and the J gene end by 2 bases; junction bases not matched to a gene: 1. The CDR3 covers 12 residues. CDR1 and CDR2 (germline): DFQATT, SNEGSKA (reference sequence). Here the CDR3 reads CSATGGTYEQYF. The CDR3 region has the DNA TGCAGTGCTACGGGGGGGACCTACGAGCAGTACTTC.

The chain carries TRBV7-2 and TRBJ1-2; D is possibly TRBD1 (5 bases). Germline V CDR1 and CDR2: SGHTA, FQGNSA. The length of the CDR3 is 15 residues. Trimming left V 3 bases short and J 4 bases short, with 15 bases between. The CDR3 reads CASSFRGQEAYGYTF. The CDR3 bases are TGTGCCAGCAGCTTTCGCGGACAAGAGGCCTATGGCTACACCTTC.

The V gene is TRBV9, the J gene TRBJ1-4, with TRBD1 matching over 7 bases. This CDR3 contains 15 residues. The germline CDR1 and CDR2 sequences are SGDLS and YYNGEE. Trimming removed 4 bases from V and 12 bases from J; junction bases left unmatched: 15. CDR3 nucleotide sequence: TGTGCCAGCAGCCCAGCGACAGGGTTGATGGAAGAACTGTTTTTT. This gives the protein CASSPATGLMEELFF. The whole variable domain, remainder taken from reference TRBV9 and TRBJ1-4, is DSGVTQTPKHLITATGQRVTLRCSPRSGDLSVYWYQQSLDQGLQFLIQYYNGEERAKGNILERFSAQQFPDLHSELNLSSLELGDSALYFCASSPATGLMEELFFGSGTQLSVL.

The chain combines TRBV20-1 with TRBJ1-2; TRBD1 agrees at 9 bases. The CDR3 totals 14 residues. Germline CDR1 and CDR2: DFQATT and SNEGSKA (reference sequence). J lost 6 bases, V lost 5 bases, and 10 bases had no gene match. For the CDR3, the DNA is TGCAGTGCTTGGGACAGGGCCGCTGGGGATGGCTACACCTTC. Translating it yields CSAWDRAAGDGYTF.

The V and J genes are TRBV5-6 and TRBJ2-3; D not resolved. V lost 3 bases, J lost 9 bases, and 14 bases lay in between. The CDR3 has 13 amino acids. CDR1 is SGHDT, CDR2 YYEEEE, per germline. The CDR3 here is CASSSEPFGTQYF. The CDR3 bases are TGTGCCAGCAGCTCCGAGCCCTTTGGAACGCAGTATTTT.

This sequence joins TRBV5-1 and TRBJ1-1; no clear D. The CDR3 runs 13 residues. The V gene's germline CDR1 is SGHRS and CDR2 YFSETQ. V dropped 7 bases and J dropped 1 base, with 11 bases sitting between them. The CDR3, as DNA: TGCGCCAGCTGCCCTTTGGAGAACACTGAAGCTTTCTTT. Translation gives CASCPLENTEAFF. The variable domain in full, completed from reference TRBV5-1 and TRBJ1-1, reads KAGVTQTPRYLIKTRGQQVTLSCSPISGHRSVSWYQQTPGQGLQFLFEYFSETQRNKGNFPGRFSGRQFSNSRSEMNVSTLELGDSALYLCASCPLENTEAFFGQGTRLTVV.

The chain joins TRBV7-3 to TRBJ2-5, with unresolved D. The J call may be faulty, since TRBJ2-7 better matches the DNA end. The germline V gene encodes CDR1 SGHTA and CDR2 FQGTGA. The CDR3 has 12 residues. CDR3 coding DNA: TGTGCCAGCATCCGTCTCGGGCGCGAGCAGTACTTC. This gives the protein CASIRLGREQYF.